A selection of T cell receptor beta chains follows, all from one sample in a study of blood T cell repertoires in COVID-19. Repertoires were generated with immunoSEQ multiplex PCR, while TCRdb's copy carries only in-frame clones and drops some. The data show 35,000 to 50,000 clones, about 80% seen once. Sequencing was done on a sample of peripheral blood. These TCRs come from a human donor with acute or convalescent COVID-19. The donor label of this sample is uncertain. Each CDR3 is given without its conserved first and last residue. Size values are once, few and many counts, or a class for expanded clones, and some rows have none.

TRBV3-1/TRBV3-2	few	TRBJ2-1	ASSQDPQGHNEQF
TRBV5-1	few	TRBJ2-5	ASSLLGLAGMETQY
TRBV3-1/TRBV3-2	-	TRBJ1-4	ASSPGQGAIVGKLF
TRBV15	-	TRBJ2-1	ATSRSGSGNEQF
TRBV5-1	-	TRBJ2-5	ASSSVGGGQETQY
TRBV30	-	TRBJ1-5	AWSVRQRSNQPQH
TRBV5-1	-	TRBJ2-2	ASSFTGVVAGELF
TRBV19	-	TRBJ1-1	ASKITVNTEAF
TRBV7-9	-	TRBJ1-2	ASSKGDYMAAYGYT
TRBV14	-	TRBJ2-1	ASSQGATSGPYNEQF
TRBV5-1	-	TRBJ2-2	ASSLLRGLNTGELF
TRBV7-9	-	TRBJ2-2	ASRSGGSTGELF
TRBV7-9	-	TRBJ2-3	ASSAGLGSTQY
TRBV19	-	TRBJ2-1	ASSIGDRGFNEQF
TRBV7-9	once	TRBJ1-1	ASSLEGGSEAF
TRBV7-6	few	TRBJ2-7	ASSLVFPRQGANYEQY
TRBV5-5	-	TRBJ1-1	ASSISTGGNTEAF
TRBV7-9	few	TRBJ2-7	ASRPPQALTYEQY
TRBV6-5	once	TRBJ1-2	ASRHGQGVAYGYT
TRBV27	-	TRBJ1-2	ASSLKPGSNYGYT
TRBV3-1/TRBV3-2	-	TRBJ1-5	ASSQEGRLQH
TRBV6-2/TRBV6-3	-	TRBJ2-5	ASSTGTSGARETQY
TRBV29-1	-	TRBJ1-5	SVETGGQGQPQH
TRBV24-1	-	TRBJ2-7	ATSDFFDSEQY
TRBV6-1	few	TRBJ2-3	ASSEAGGETDTQY
TRBV6-1	once	TRBJ2-7	ASSEYRGGSYEQY
TRBV10-3	-	TRBJ2-3	AIGRPGLAGGFTDTQY
TRBV18	-	TRBJ1-4	ASSLQGPNEKLF
TRBV4-3	once	TRBJ2-7	ASSHRTGGYEQY
TRBV19	-	TRBJ1-5	ASSGGGRAHQPQH
TRBV7-8	-	TRBJ1-3	ASSLSRGQGGNTIY
TRBV5-1	-	TRBJ2-3	ASSLGASGSLSTDTQY
TRBV19	-	TRBJ2-1	ASSSRTGMVGEQF